This TCR beta chain originates from a study of blood T cell repertoires in COVID-19. The wider study: Spain, Italy and the United States supplied samples that represented acute and convalescent COVID-19. The cDNA or gDNA used as material had been derived from T cells, B-cell-depleted T cells, or PBMCs.

The CDR3 runs to 15 residues. Germline V gene lookup returns CDR1 KGHSH and CDR2 LQKENI. J was trimmed by 5 bases and V by 5 bases; bases with no gene match: 9. Only in-frame clones appear in the TCRdb table, and some are missing; sequencing was by immunoSEQ multiplex PCR. The sample lists over 300,000 clones, more than 75% occurring once. Which cohort a participant joined came from the clinical history participants gave. The receptor's source is a woman aged 18-30 years who had recovered from COVID-19. The chain links TRBV18 to TRBJ2-7; 10 bases are shared with TRBD1. The specimen sequenced was PBMCs or T cells enriched from blood (not recorded which). The DNA for the CDR3 is TGTGCCAGCTCAGCCACCGGGACAGGGGTCAACGAGCAGTACTTC. This encodes CASSATGTGVNEQYF.